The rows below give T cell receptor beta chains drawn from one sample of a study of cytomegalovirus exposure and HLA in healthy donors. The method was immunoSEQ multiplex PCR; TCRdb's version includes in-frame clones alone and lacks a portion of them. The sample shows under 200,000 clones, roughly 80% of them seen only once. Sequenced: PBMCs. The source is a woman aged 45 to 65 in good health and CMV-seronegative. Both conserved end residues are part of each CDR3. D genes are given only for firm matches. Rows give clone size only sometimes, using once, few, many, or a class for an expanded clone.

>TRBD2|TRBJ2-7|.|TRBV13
CASSLRTSGSPYEQYF
TGTGCCAGCAGCCTTCGGACTAGCGGGAGTCCCTACGAGCAGTACTTC
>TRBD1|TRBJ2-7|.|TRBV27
CASSHRDRGYEQYF
TGTGCCAGCAGTCACCGGGACAGGGGGTACGAGCAGTACTTC
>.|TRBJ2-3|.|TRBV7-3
CASSVMEGGTPDTQYF
TGTGCCAGCAGCGTAATGGAGGGCGGGACCCCAGATACGCAGTATTTT
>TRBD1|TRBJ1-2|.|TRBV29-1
CSARDRGLGYGYTF
TGCAGCGCCCGCGACAGGGGGCTAGGCTATGGCTACACCTTC
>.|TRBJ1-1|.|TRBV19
CASSIQGLGNTEAFF
TGTGCCAGTAGTATACAGGGTTTGGGGAACACTGAAGCTTTCTTT
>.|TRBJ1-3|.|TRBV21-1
CASRKGGQVDSGNTIYF
TGTGCCAGCCGTAAGGGGGGACAGGTGGACTCTGGAAACACCATATATTTT
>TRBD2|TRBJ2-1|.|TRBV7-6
CASSLTGTTSSYNEQFF
TGTGCCAGCAGCCTCACCGGGACTACGTCCTCCTACAATGAGCAGTTCTTC
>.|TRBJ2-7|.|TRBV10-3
CATHEGSEQYF
TGTGCCACCCATGAGGGATCCGAGCAGTACTTC
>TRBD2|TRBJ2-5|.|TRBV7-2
CASSLARGGQETQYF
TGTGCCAGCAGCTTAGCACGCGGGGGGCAAGAGACCCAGTACTTC
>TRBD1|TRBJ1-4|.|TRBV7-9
CASSAGGSNEKLFF
TGTGCCAGCAGCGCAGGGGGTTCTAATGAAAAACTGTTTTTT
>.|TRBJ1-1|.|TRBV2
CASQLNTEAFF
TGTGCCAGTCAGTTGAACACTGAAGCTTTCTTT
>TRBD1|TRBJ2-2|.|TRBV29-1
CSVPRQGVTGELFF
TGCAGCGTTCCCCGACAGGGAGTAACCGGGGAGCTGTTTTTT
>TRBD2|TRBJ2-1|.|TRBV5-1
CASSRGLAGGYNEQFF
TGCGCCAGCAGCCGGGGACTAGCGGGAGGGTACAATGAGCAGTTCTTC
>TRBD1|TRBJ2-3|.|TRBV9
CASSVKQGALSTDTQYF
TGTGCCAGCAGCGTAAAACAGGGGGCGCTTAGCACAGATACGCAGTATTTT
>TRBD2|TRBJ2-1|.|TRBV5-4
CASSFLSGTAYNEQFF
TGTGCCAGCAGCTTCCTCAGCGGGACCGCCTACAATGAGCAGTTCTTC
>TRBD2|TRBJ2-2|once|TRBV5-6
CASRGASGGYTGELFF
TGTGCCAGCAGGGGGGCTAGCGGGGGTTACACCGGGGAGCTGTTTTTT
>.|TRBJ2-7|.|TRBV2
CASLTPGPLHEQYF
TGTGCCAGTCTCACCCCGGGTCCCCTTCACGAGCAGTACTTC
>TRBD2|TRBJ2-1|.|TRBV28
CASRKRERSYEQFF
TGTGCCAGCAGGAAGCGGGAGAGATCTTATGAGCAGTTCTTC
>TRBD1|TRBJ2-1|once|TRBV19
CASNLDRGYNEQFF
TGTGCCAGTAATCTGGACAGGGGCTACAATGAGCAGTTCTTC
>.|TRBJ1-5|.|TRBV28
CASSSGRDSNQPQHF
TGTGCCAGCAGTAGTGGGCGGGATAGTAATCAGCCCCAGCATTTT
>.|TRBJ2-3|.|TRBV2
CASSVRDSTDTQYF
TGTGCCAGCAGTGTGCGGGATAGCACAGATACGCAGTATTTT
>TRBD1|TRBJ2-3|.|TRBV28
CASSIGGQQQKTYF
TGTGCCAGCAGTATAGGGGGACAGCAACAAAAGACGTATTTT
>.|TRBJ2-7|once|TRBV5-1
CASSATGNHEQYF
TGCGCCAGCAGCGCTACAGGGAATCACGAGCAGTACTTC
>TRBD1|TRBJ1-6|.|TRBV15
CATSRGQVNSPLHF
TGTGCCACCAGCCGCGGACAGGTTAATTCACCCCTCCACTTT
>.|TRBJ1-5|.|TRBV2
CASRAGDGGNQPQHF
TGTGCCAGCAGAGCAGGGGACGGAGGCAATCAGCCCCAGCATTTT
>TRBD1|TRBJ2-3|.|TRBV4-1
CASSQPTQGAPSDTQYF
TGCGCCAGCAGCCAACCTACACAGGGGGCGCCGTCGGATACGCAGTATTTT
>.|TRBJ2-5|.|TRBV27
CASSLGHGGQQYF
TGTGCCAGCAGTTTAGGTCATGGGGGCCAGCAGTACTTC
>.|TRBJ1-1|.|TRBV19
CASNVGGEAFF
TGTGCCAGTAACGTGGGAGGTGAAGCTTTCTTT
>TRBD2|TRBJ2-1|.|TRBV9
CASSGTSGRVHEQFF
TGTGCCAGCAGCGGGACTAGCGGGAGGGTTCATGAGCAGTTCTTC
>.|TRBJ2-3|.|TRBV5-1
CASTPTNTDTQYF
TGCGCCAGCACCCCGACTAATACAGATACGCAGTATTTT
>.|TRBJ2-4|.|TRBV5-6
CASRGAGSNIQYF
TGTGCCAGCAGGGGGGCGGGTTCAAACATTCAGTACTTC
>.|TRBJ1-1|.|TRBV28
CASTLTDRTTEAFF
TGTGCCAGCACCTTAACCGACAGGACCACTGAAGCTTTCTTT
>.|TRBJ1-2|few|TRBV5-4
CASSLVGQANYGYTF
TGTGCCAGCAGCTTGGTAGGACAAGCTAACTATGGCTACACCTTC
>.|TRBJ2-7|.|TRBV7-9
CASSATGSTYEQYF
TGTGCCAGCAGTGCGACCGGGAGCACCTACGAGCAGTACTTC
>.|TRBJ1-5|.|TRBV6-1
CASKEQERQPQHF
TGTGCCAGCAAGGAACAGGAGCGTCAGCCCCAGCATTTT
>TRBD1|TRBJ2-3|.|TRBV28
CASSLGQGEGDTQYF
TGTGCCAGCAGTCTGGGACAGGGGGAGGGAGATACGCAGTATTTT
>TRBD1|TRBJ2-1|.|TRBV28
CASSWTGGGNEQFF
TGTGCCAGCAGTTGGACAGGGGGGGGCAATGAGCAGTTCTTC
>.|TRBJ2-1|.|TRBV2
CASSISEQFF
TGTGCCAGCAGTATCAGTGAGCAGTTCTTC
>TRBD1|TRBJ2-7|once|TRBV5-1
CASSSRGQDEQYF
TGCGCCAGCAGCTCCAGGGGACAGGACGAGCAGTACTTC
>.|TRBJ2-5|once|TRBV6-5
CASSKQGETQYF
TGTGCCAGCAGTAAACAGGGAGAGACCCAGTACTTC
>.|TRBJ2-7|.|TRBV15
CATSRDQGRYEQYF
TGTGCCACCAGCAGAGACCAGGGAAGGTACGAGCAGTACTTC
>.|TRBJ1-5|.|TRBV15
CATSRERAKHNQPQHF
TGTGCCACCAGCAGGGAGAGAGCTAAGCACAATCAGCCCCAGCATTTT
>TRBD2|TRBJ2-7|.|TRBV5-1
CASKYFSGRAVYEQYF
TGCGCCAGCAAATACTTTAGCGGGAGGGCCGTCTACGAGCAGTACTTC
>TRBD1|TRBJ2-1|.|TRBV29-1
CSVARGRGEQFF
TGCAGCGTTGCGAGGGGGCGTGGGGAGCAGTTCTTC
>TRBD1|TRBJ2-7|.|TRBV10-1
CASSEGDRVLPYEQYF
TGCGCCAGCAGTGAGGGAGACAGGGTTTTACCCTACGAGCAGTACTTC
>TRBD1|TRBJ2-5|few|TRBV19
CASSNPYRVQGASQETQYF
TGTGCCAGTAGTAACCCCTACCGAGTACAGGGGGCCTCCCAAGAGACCCAGTACTTC
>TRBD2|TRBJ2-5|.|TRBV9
CASSVALGGLAGGATQYF
TGTGCCAGCAGCGTGGCCCTCGGTGGGCTAGCGGGAGGAGCGACCCAGTACTTC
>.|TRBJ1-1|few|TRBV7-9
CASSSYRATEAFF
TGTGCCAGCAGCTCTTACAGGGCCACTGAAGCTTTCTTT
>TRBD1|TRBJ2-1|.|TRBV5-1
CASSLPTGTGAPNEQFF
TGCGCCAGCAGCTTGCCAACCGGGACAGGGGCCCCCAATGAGCAGTTCTTC
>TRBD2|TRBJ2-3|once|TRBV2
CASGPSGREDTDTQYF
TGTGCCAGCGGTCCTAGCGGGAGGGAAGACACAGATACGCAGTATTTT
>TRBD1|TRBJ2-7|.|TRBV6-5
CASSDRPGQSYEQYF
TGTGCCAGCAGCGATCGCCCGGGACAGAGTTACGAGCAGTACTTC
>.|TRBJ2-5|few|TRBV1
CTSSQKERAGNQETQYF
TGCACCAGCAGCCAAAAGGAACGGGCAGGGAACCAAGAGACCCAGTACTTC
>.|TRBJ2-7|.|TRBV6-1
CASRTASYEQYF
TGTGCCAGCAGGACAGCATCCTACGAGCAGTACTTC
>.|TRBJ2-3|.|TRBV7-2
CASSARADTQYF
TGTGCCAGCAGCGCACGGGCAGATACGCAGTATTTT